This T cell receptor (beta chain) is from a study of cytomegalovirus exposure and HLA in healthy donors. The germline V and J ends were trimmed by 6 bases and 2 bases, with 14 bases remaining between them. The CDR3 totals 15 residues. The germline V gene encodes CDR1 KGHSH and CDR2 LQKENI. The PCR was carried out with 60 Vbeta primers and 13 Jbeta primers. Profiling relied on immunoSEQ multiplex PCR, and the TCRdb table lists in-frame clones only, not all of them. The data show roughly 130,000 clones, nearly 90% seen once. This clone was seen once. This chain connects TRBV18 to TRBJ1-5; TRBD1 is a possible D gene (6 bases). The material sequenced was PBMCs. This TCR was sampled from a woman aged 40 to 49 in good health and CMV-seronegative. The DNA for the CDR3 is TGTGCCAGCTCGCCAGGGGCCCGAGGCAATCAGCCCCAGCATTTT. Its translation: CASSPGARGNQPQHF.